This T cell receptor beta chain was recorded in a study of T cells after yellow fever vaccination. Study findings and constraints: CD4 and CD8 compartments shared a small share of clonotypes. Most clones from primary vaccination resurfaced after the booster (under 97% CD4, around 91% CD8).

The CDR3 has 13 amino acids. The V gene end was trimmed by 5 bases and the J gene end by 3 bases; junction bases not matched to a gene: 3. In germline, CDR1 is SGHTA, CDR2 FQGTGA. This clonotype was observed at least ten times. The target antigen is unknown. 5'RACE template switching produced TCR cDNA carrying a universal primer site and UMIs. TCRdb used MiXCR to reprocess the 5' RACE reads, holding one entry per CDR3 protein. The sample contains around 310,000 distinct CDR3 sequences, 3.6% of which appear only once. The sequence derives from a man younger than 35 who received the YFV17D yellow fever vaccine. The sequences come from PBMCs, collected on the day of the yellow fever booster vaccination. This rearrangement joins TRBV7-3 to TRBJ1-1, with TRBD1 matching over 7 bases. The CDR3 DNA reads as TGTGCCAGCAGCATTACAGGGGACACTGAAGCTTTCTTT. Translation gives CASSITGDTEAFF.